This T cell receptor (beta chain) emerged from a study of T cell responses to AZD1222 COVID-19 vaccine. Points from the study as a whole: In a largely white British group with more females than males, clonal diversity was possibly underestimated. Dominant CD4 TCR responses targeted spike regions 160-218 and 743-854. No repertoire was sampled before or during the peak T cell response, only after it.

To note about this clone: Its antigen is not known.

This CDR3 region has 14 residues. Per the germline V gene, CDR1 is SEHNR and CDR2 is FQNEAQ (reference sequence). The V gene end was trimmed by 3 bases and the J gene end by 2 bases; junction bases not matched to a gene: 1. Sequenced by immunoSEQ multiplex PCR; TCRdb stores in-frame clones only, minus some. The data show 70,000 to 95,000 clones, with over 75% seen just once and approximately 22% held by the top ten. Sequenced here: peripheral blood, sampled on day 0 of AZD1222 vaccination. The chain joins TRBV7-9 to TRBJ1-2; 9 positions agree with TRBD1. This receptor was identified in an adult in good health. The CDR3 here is CASSLGQGNYGYTF. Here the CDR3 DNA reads TGTGCCAGCAGCTTGGGACAGGGAAACTATGGCTACACCTTC.